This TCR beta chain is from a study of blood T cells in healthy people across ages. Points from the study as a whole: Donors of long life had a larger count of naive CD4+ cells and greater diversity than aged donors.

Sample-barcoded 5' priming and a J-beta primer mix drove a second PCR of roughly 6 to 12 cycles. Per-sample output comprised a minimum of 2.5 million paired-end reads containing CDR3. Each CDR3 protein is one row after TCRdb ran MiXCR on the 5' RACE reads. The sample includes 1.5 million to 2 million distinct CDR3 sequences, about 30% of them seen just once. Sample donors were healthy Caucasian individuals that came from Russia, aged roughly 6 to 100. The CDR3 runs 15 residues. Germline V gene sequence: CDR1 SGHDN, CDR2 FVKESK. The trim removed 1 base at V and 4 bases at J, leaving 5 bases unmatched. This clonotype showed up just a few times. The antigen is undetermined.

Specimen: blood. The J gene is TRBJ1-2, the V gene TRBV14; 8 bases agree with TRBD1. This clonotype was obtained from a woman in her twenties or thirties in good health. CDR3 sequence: CASSQGGQVLYGYTF. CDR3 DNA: TGTGCCAGCAGCCAAGGGGGACAGGTCCTCTATGGCTACACCTTC. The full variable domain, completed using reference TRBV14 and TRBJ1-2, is EAGVTQFPSHSVIEKGQTVTLRCDPISGHDNLYWYRRVMGKEIKFLLHFVKESKQDESGMPNNRFLAERTGGTYSTLKVQPAELEDSGVYFCASSQGGQVLYGYTFGSGTRLTVV.